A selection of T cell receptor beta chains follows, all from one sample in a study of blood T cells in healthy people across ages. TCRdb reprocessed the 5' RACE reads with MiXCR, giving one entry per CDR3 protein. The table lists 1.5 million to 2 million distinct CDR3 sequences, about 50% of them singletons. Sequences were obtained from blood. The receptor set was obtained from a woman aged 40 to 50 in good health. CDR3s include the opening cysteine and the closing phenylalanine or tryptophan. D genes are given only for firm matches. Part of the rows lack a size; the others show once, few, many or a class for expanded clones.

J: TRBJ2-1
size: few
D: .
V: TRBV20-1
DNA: TGCAGTGCTGCACGTGAAGGGAGCTCCTACAATGAGCAGTTCTTC
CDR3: CSAAREGSSYNEQFF

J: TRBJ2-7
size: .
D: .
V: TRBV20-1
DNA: TGCAGTGCTAGCCCTGGACGGACCTACGAGCAGTACTTC
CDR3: CSASPGRTYEQYF

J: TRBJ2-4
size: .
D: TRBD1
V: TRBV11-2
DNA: TGTGCCAGCAGCGTCACAGGGGGTGGAAAGAACATTCAGTACTTC
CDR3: CASSVTGGGKNIQYF

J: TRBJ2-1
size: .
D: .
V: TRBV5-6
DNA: TGTGCCAGCAGCTTGGCCTACGAGGCAGGGTGGGCCAACAATGAGCAGTTCTTC
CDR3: CASSLAYEAGWANNEQFF

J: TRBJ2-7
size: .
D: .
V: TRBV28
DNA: TGTGCCAGCAGTTTCTCTTTGTTGGGGGGCGAGCAGTACTTC
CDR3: CASSFSLLGGEQYF

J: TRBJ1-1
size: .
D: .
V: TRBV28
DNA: TGTGCCAGCAGTTTATGGGTCGAGACGCCGGACTACGCTGAAGCTTTCTTT
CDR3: CASSLWVETPDYAEAFF

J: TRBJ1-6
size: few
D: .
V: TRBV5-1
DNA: TGCGCCAGCAGCTTAAAGGACAGTTCACCCCTCCACTTT
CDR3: CASSLKDSSPLHF

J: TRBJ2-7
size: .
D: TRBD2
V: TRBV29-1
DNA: TGCAGCGTTGGGGGACTAGCGAACTCCTACGAGCAGTACTTC
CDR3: CSVGGLANSYEQYF

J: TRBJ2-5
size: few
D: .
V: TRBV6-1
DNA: TGTGCCAGCAGTGTTCAGGGAGTGAGGGGAGAGACCCAGTACTTC
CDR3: CASSVQGVRGETQYF

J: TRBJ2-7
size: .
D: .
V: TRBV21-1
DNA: TGTGCCAGCCACGGGGGGGCCTACGAGCAGTACTTC
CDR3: CASHGGAYEQYF

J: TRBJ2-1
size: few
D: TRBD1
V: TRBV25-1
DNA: TGTGCCAGCAGGACCGCCGGGACAGGGGGCATCGGTGAGCAGTTCTTC
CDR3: CASRTAGTGGIGEQFF

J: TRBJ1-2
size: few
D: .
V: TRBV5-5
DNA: TGTGCCAGCAGCGCCGTCTGGGAAGCTAACTATGGCTACACCTTC
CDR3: CASSAVWEANYGYTF

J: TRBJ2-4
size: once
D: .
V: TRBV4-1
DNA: TGCGCCAGCAGCCAAGATTTGGCCGGGGGCATTCAGTACTTC
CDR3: CASSQDLAGGIQYF

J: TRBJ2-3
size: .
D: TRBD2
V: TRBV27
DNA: TGTGCCAGCAGTTTAGGTGGTAGCGGGGGCCCGGGGGATACGCAGTATTTT
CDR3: CASSLGGSGGPGDTQYF

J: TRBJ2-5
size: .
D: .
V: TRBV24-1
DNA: TGTGCCACCAGTGTCCGGAACCAAGAGACCCAGTACTTC
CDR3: CATSVRNQETQYF

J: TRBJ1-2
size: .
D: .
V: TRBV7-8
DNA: TGTGCCAGCAGCTCGGCAGGGCAAAGCTATGGCTACACCTTC
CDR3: CASSSAGQSYGYTF

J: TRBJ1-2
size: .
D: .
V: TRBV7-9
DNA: TGTGCCGGCAGCGTAGACCATAACTATGGCTACACCTTC
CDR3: CAGSVDHNYGYTF

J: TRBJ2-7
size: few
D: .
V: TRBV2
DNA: TGTGCCAGCAAAGTAGCGGCCGAGCAGTACTTC
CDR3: CASKVAAEQYF

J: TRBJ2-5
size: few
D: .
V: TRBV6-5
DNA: TGTGCCAGCAGTTACGATGGTGGAGAGACCCAGTACTTC
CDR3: CASSYDGGETQYF

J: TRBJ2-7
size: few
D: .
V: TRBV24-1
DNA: TGTGCCACCACGCAGAAGGACAACGAGCAGTACTTC
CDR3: CATTQKDNEQYF

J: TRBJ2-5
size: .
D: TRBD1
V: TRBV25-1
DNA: TGTGCCAGCAGTGACCAGGGGGCTGTCAGTATGGGGACCCAGTACTTC
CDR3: CASSDQGAVSMGTQYF

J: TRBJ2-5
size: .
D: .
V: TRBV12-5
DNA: TGTGCTAGTGGTTTGTTCGGAGAGACCCAGTACTTC
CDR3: CASGLFGETQYF

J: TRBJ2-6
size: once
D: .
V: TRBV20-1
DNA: TGCAGTGCTTCTCTTGGGGCCGAGACTGGGGTCAACGTCCTGACTTTC
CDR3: CSASLGAETGVNVLTF

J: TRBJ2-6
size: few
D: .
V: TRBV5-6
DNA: TGTGCCAGCAGCTTCGTTGGGGCCAACGTCCTGACTTTC
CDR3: CASSFVGANVLTF

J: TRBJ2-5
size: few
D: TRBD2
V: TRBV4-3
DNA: TGCGCCAGCAGCCAAGCCGGGACTAGCGGAGAGACCCAGTACTTC
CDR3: CASSQAGTSGETQYF

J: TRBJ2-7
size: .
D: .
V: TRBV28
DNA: TGTGCCAGCAGTTCATCGCCGGGACGGTCAGAGCAGTACTTC
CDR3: CASSSSPGRSEQYF

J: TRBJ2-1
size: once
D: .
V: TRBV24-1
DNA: TGTGCCACCAGTGACCTTTTGGTAGGAGAGCAGTTCTTC
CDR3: CATSDLLVGEQFF

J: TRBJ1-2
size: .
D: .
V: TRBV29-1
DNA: TGCAGCGTTGAAGGACGGTTGACCGATGGCTACACCTTC
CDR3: CSVEGRLTDGYTF

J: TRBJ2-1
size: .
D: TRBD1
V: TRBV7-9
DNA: TGTGCCAGCAGCTTTCACAGGGGATCAGGGAATGAGCAGTTCTTC
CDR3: CASSFHRGSGNEQFF

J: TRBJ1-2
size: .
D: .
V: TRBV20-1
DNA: TGCAGTGCTAGAAGCACCCACACAGCCCACTATGGCTACACCTTC
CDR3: CSARSTHTAHYGYTF

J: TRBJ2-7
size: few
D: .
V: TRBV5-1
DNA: TGCGCCAGCAGCTTCCGGGACTCTTACAATGAGCAGTACTTC
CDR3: CASSFRDSYNEQYF

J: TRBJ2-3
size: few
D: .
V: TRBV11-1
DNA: TGTGCCAGCAGCTTAGAACCTTTCACAGATACGCAGTATTTT
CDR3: CASSLEPFTDTQYF

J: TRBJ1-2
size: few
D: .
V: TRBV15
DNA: TGTGCCACCAGCGGTGACAGGCTAGGCTATGGCTACACCTTC
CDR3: CATSGDRLGYGYTF

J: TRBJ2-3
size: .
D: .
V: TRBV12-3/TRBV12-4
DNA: TGTGCCAGCAGTGAGTTGGGGGGCACAGATACGCAGTATTTT
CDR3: CASSELGGTDTQYF

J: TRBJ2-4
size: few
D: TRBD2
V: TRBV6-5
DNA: TGTGCCAGCAGTTACTCGGAAGCGGGAACAAGAAAAAACATTCAGTACTTC
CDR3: CASSYSEAGTRKNIQYF

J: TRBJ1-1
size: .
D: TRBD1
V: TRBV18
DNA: TGTGCCAGCTCATCCGGACAGGGGCCGGCCACTGAAGCTTTCTTT
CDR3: CASSSGQGPATEAFF

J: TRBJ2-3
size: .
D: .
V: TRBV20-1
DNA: TGCAGTGCTAGATATGGCGGGGCTAGCACAGGTACGCAGTATTTT
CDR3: CSARYGGASTGTQYF

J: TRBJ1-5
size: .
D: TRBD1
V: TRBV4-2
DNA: TGTGCCAGCAGCCAAGCGGGACGCCAGGGGGGATCTCAGCCCCAGCATTTT
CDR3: CASSQAGRQGGSQPQHF

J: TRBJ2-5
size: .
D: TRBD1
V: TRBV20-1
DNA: TGCAGTGCTTACCGGCCAGGGGGTTCAGAGACCCAGTACTTC
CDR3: CSAYRPGGSETQYF

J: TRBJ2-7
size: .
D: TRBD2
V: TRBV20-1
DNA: TGCAGTGCCCCGACTAGCGGGTATGGGACCCAGCACTTC
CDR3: CSAPTSGYGTQHF

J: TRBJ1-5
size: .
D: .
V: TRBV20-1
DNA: TGCAGTGCTAGAGATCGACGGGGGCGTATTCAGCCCCAGCATTTT
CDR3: CSARDRRGRIQPQHF

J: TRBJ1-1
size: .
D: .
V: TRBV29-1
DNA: TGCAGCGTTGTTCGGATTTTGAACACTGAAGCTTTCTTT
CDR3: CSVVRILNTEAFF

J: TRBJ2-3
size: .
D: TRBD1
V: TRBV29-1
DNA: TGCAGCGTTGAAGAAGAACAGGGGTTGCTGAGCACAGATACGCAGTATTTT
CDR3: CSVEEEQGLLSTDTQYF

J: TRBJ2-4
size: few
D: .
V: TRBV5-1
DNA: TGCGCCAGCAGCCACGGGACCCGAGAGGCCAAAAACATTCAGTACTTC
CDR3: CASSHGTREAKNIQYF

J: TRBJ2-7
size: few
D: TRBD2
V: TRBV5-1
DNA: TGCGCCAGCAGGAAGACCCTAGCGGGTGCCACCTACGAGCAGTACTTC
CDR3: CASRKTLAGATYEQYF

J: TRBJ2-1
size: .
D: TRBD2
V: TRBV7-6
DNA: TGTGCCAGCAGCATCTGGACTAGCGGGGGACACAATGAGCAGTTCTTC
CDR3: CASSIWTSGGHNEQFF

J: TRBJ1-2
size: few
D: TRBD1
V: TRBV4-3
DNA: TGCGCCAGCAGCATGACGACAGGGGGCGAGTATGGCTACACCTTC
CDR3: CASSMTTGGEYGYTF

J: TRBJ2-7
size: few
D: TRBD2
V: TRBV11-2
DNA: TGTGCCAGCAGCGCGGGTAGCGGGGGCCCCTACGAGCAGTACTTC
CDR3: CASSAGSGGPYEQYF

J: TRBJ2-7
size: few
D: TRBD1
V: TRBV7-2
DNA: TGTGCCAGCAGCTTAGAGAGGGGGCTCCAGTACGAGCAGTACTTC
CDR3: CASSLERGLQYEQYF

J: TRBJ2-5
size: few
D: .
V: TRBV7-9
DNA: TGTGCCAGCAGCCAGACGGGGACCCAGTACTTC
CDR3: CASSQTGTQYF

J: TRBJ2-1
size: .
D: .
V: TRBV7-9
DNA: TGTGCCAGCAGGCATACTTCGGGGGACTCTACACATGAGCAGTTCTTC
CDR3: CASRHTSGDSTHEQFF

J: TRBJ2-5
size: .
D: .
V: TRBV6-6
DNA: TGTGCCAGCAGTTACGAGCACAGGGGAGGGGATGAGCAGTACTTC
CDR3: CASSYEHRGGDEQYF

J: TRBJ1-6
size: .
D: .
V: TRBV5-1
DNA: TGCGCCAGCAGCTTAAGAGAGCTGATTAATTCACCCCTCCACTTT
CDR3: CASSLRELINSPLHF

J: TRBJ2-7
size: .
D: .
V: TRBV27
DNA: TGTGCCAGCAGTTTCCGACAGGCCTACGAGCAGTACTTC
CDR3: CASSFRQAYEQYF

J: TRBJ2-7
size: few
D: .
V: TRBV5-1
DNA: TGCGCCAGCAGCTTTATAGAGACCAGCTACGAGCAGTACTTC
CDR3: CASSFIETSYEQYF

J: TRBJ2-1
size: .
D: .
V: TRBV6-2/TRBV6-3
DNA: TGTGCCAGCAGTTACTCGAGGGGGACTTTACCGTACAATGAGCAGTTCTTC
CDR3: CASSYSRGTLPYNEQFF

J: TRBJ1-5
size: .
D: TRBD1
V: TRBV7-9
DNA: TGTGCCAGCGGCACAACAGGGGTCAATCAGCCCCAGCATTTT
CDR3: CASGTTGVNQPQHF

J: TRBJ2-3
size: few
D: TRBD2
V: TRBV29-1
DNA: TGCAGCGTTGAGGGGGCTAGCGGGTTGGATACGCAGTATTTT
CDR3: CSVEGASGLDTQYF

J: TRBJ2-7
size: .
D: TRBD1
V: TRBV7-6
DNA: TGTGCCAGCAGCTTAGTATCGACAGGGGTGGGCGAGCAGTACTTC
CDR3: CASSLVSTGVGEQYF